This entry lists 11 T cell receptor beta chains sequenced from one sample in a study of neurological immune-mediated disorders. TCRdb fed the 5' RACE reads into MiXCR, producing one record per CDR3 protein. Of some 120,000 distinct CDR3 sequences in the sample, more than 2.5% are singletons; the top ten hold 1% to 1.5%. Sequenced input: PBMCs. These receptor sequences come from a woman aged 25-40 years with multiple sclerosis.

The chain links TRBV20-1 to TRBJ1-3; D unclear. The V end lost 7 bases, the J end lost 2 bases, and 3 bases lay between the germline ends. This CDR3 is 10 amino acids long. Germline values: CDR1 DFQATT, CDR2 SNEGSKA (reference sequence). CDR3 DNA: TGCAGTGACCCTGGAAACACCATATATTTT. Encoded protein: CSDPGNTIYF.

This clonotype has ten or more counts. The chain employs TRBV12-3 or TRBV12-4 and TRBJ1-5; D is unclear. Trimming left V 3 bases short and J 7 bases short, with 13 bases between. The CDR3 runs 14 residues. CDR3 bases: TGTGCCAGCAGTTTTTCTGGGGTAGGGCAGCCCCAGCATTTT. Its protein product is CASSFSGVGQPQHF.

This clonotype was seen at least ten times. This chain links TRBV5-1 with TRBJ1-1; maybe TRBD1 (5 bases). Germline V gene data show CDR1 as SGHRS and CDR2 as YFSETQ. The V end was cut by 2 bases, the J end by 10 bases, with 18 bases between. The CDR3 sequence is 14 residues long. CDR3 coding DNA: TGCGCCAGCAGCTTTACCTCAGGGAGTACCTTAGCTTTCTTT. Its protein product is CASSFTSGSTLAFF.

This clonotype was counted ten times or more. The V call is TRBV20-1, the J call TRBJ2-2; D call uncertain. CDR3 length: 13 residues. The V end was cut by 2 bases, the J end by 5 bases, with 9 bases between. The germline gives CDR1 DFQATT, CDR2 SNEGSKA (reference sequence). For the CDR3, the DNA is TGCAGTGCTAGACCTCTGTTTACCGGGGAGCTGTTTTTT. This gives the protein CSARPLFTGELFF.

This clonotype came up many times. The J gene is TRBJ2-1, the V gene TRBV7-2, with TRBD1 matching 9 bases. Germline CDR1 SGHTA, CDR2 FQGNSA. Trimming took 5 bases from V and 0 from J; bases not matched to a gene: 5. This CDR3 has 16 residues. CDR3 region: CASSQRTGVSYNEQFF. The DNA for the CDR3 is TGTGCCAGCAGCCAGCGGACAGGGGTCTCCTACAATGAGCAGTTCTTC.

The table lists this clonotype with many counts. This rearrangement joins TRBV6-5 to TRBJ2-5; D is ambiguous. Germline values: CDR1 MNHEY, CDR2 SVGAGI. V lost 0 bases and J 7 bases, leaving 6 bases between the germline ends. The CDR3 totals 12 residues. This CDR3 is CASSYSVGTQYF. The CDR3 DNA is TGTGCCAGCAGTTACTCAGTGGGGACCCAGTACTTC.

This clonotype has a count of ten or more. The CDR3, as DNA: TGTGCCAGCAGCTCCCCCCTAGAAGCCCACGGAGGCAATGAGCAGTTCTTC. This gives the protein CASSSPLEAHGGNEQFF. V is TRBV7-9 and J is TRBJ2-1, with D perhaps matching TRBD2 (5 bases). Trimming shortened V by 4 bases and J by 6 bases, and 22 bases separated the two germline ends. Per the germline V gene, CDR1 is SEHNR and CDR2 is FQNEAQ (reference sequence). The CDR3 has 17 amino acids.

J is TRBJ2-1 and V is TRBV20-1; D not resolved. This CDR3 comprises 13 residues. Per germline, CDR1 DFQATT and CDR2 SNEGSKA (reference sequence). V was pared by 7 bases and J by 0 bases, with 10 bases between. The CDR3 coding sequence is TGCAGTGAGAAGGGCCCCTCCTACAATGAGCAGTTCTTC. It yields the protein CSEKGPSYNEQFF.

This clonotype was observed many times. The chain recombines TRBV7-8 with TRBJ2-5; D possibly matches TRBD1 or TRBD2 (6 bases each). Deletions cut 5 bases from V and 5 bases from J, with 21 bases between. Germline values: CDR1 SGHVS, CDR2 FQNEAQ. This CDR3 is 16 amino acids long. The CDR3 DNA reads TGTGCCAGCAGCCCCTTTCTCATCGGGGGCAGGGAGACCCAGTACTTC. Protein: CASSPFLIGGRETQYF.

This clonotype was recorded at least ten times. The chain has TRBV5-1 and TRBJ1-2; unclear D gene. Per germline, CDR1 SGHRS and CDR2 YFSETQ. The CDR3 contains 15 residues. Between the trimmed V and J ends, which lost 1 base and 0 bases, there was a span of 10 bases. As DNA, the CDR3 is TGCGCCAGCAGCTTGTTATCTAAAGCTAACTATGGCTACACCTTC. This translates into CASSLLSKANYGYTF.

This clonotype was observed at least ten times. An end of the junction differs from the germline gene, which may be a read error. The DNA for the CDR3 is TGCGCCAGCAGCTTGGACGCGACAGGGAATGATCCCTTAGGGGTCTTC. This codes for CASSLDATGNDPLGVF. The chain combines TRBV5-1 with TRBJ2-1; TRBD1 matches at 7 bases. The germline gives CDR1 SGHRS, CDR2 YFSETQ. This CDR3 contains 16 residues.